The sequence of this TCR beta chain was determined in a study of PD-1 and CTLA-4 blockade in melanoma. Measured with immunoSEQ multiplex PCR; TCRdb has only the in-frame clones, and not every one. The repertoire holds around 20,000 clones, approximately 90% seen once, with approximately 7.8% in the top ten. V lost 5 bases, J lost 6 bases, and 6 bases stayed unmatched. Germline V gives CDR1 SGHTA, CDR2 FQGTGA. The CDR3 is made up of 14 amino acids. The material was CD8+ T cells from peripheral blood, obtained before anti-PD-1 treatment. The chain combines TRBV7-3 with TRBJ2-3; TRBD2 matches at 9 bases. This TCR was recovered from a human donor with melanoma. The chain's CDR3 is CASSPAGGLDTQYF. The CDR3 DNA sequence: TGTGCCAGCAGCCCAGCGGGGGGCCTGGATACGCAGTATTTT.